This TCR beta chain comes out of a study of shared clonotypes between healthy human individuals. Study-level information: Used for every donor were three CD4 naive, three CD4 memory, two CD8 naive and one CD8 memory plate. Study outcomes and limitations: An expected dependence of interdonor clonotype sharing on sequencing depth was noted.

From germline, CDR1 is MNHEY and CDR2 SVGAGI. The CDR3 contains 14 residues. Trimming pared 6 bases from V and 0 bases from J, leaving 12 bases between. Positive CCR7 selection of CD45RO-negative cells yielded the naive CD8 cells, and terminally differentiated effector memory CD45RA+ cells were excluded. None of the donors, who were healthy HIV-negative adults, had recently had acute infections or vaccinations. Worth noting for this clone: Its specificity is unknown.

Repertoires were generated with immunoSEQ multiplex PCR, while TCRdb's copy carries only in-frame clones and drops some. The profile shows 2 million to 2.5 million clones, 90% to 95% of them singletons. V is TRBV6-5 and J is TRBJ2-7; D is ambiguous. The receptor's source is a man aged 18 to 30 in good health. Some clones in this sample may be carry-over from other donors' samples. The sequenced sample was naive CD8+ T cells from PBMCs. CDR3 in amino acids: CASRPGIGSYEQYF. The DNA for the CDR3 is TGTGCCAGCAGACCCGGCATCGGCTCCTACGAGCAGTACTTC.